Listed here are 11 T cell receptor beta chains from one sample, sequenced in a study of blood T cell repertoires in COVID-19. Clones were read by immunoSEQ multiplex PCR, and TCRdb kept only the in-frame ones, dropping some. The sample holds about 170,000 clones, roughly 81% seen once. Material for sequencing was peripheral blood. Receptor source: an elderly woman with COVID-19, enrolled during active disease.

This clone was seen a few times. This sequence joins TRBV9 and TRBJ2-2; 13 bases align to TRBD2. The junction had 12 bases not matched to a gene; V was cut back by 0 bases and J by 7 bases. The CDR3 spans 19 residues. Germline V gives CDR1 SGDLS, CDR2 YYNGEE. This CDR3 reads CASSVGGSGLAGVLGELFF. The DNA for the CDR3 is TGTGCCAGCAGCGTAGGGGGATCCGGACTAGCGGGAGTACTCGGGGAGCTGTTTTTT.

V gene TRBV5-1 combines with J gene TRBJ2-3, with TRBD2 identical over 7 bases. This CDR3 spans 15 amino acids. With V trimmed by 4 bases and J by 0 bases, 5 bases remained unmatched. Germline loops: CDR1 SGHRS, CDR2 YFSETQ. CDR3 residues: CASSKLSGSTDTQYF. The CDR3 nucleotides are TGCGCCAGCAGCAAACTTAGCGGGAGCACAGATACGCAGTATTTT.

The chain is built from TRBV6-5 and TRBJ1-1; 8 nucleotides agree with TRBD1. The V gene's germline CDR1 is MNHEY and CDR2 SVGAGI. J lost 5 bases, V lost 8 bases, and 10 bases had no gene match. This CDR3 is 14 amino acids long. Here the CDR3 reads CASGTSGGRTEAFF. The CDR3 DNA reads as TGTGCCAGCGGCACATCAGGGGGCCGGACTGAAGCTTTCTTT.

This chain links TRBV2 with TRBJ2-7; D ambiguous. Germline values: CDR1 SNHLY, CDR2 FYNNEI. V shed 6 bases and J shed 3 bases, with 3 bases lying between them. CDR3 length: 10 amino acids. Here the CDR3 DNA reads TGTGCCAGCAGCCACTACGAGCAGTACTTC. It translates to CASSHYEQYF. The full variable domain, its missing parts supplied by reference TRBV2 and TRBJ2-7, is EPEVTQTPSHQVTQMGQEVILRCVPISNHLYFYWYRQILGQKVEFLVSFYNNEISEKSEIFDDQFSVERPDGSNFTLKIRSTKLEDSAMYFCASSHYEQYFGPGTRLTVT.

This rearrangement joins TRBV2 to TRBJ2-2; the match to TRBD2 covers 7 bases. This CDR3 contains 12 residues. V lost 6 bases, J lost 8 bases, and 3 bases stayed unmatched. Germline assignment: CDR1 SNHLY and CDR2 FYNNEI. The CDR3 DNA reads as TGTGCCAGCAGCGGACTAGGGGGGGAGCTGTTTTTT. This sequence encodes CASSGLGGELFF.

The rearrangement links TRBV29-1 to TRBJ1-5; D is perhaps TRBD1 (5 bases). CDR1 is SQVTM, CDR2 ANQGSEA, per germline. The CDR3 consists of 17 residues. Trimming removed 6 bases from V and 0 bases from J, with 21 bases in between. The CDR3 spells CSVDLRGGTYSNQPQHF. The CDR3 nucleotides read TGCAGCGTCGACCTACGGGGGGGAACCTATAGCAATCAGCCCCAGCATTTT. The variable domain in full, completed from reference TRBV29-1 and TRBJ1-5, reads SAVISQKPSRDICQRGTSLTIQCQVDSQVTMMFWYRQQPGQSLTLIATANQGSEATYESGFVIDKFPISRPNLTFSTLTVSNMSPEDSSIYLCSVDLRGGTYSNQPQHFGDGTRLSIL.

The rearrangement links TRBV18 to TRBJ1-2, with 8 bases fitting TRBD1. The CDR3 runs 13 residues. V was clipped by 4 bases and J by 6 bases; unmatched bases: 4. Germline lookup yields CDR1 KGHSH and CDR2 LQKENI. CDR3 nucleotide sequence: TGTGCCAGCTCACTGACAGGGGATGATGGCTACACCTTC. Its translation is CASSLTGDDGYTF.

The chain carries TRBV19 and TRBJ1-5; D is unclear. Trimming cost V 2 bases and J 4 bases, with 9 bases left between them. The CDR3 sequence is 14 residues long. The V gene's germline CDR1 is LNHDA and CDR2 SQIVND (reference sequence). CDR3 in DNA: TGTGCCAGTAGTATATATGGAGGGAATCAGCCCCAGCATTTT. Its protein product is CASSIYGGNQPQHF.

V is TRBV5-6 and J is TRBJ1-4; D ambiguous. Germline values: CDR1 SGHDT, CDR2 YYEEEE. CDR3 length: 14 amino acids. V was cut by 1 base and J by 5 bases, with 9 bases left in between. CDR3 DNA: TGTGCCAGCAGCTTGCCGGGAGTCAATGAAAAACTGTTTTTT. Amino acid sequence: CASSLPGVNEKLFF. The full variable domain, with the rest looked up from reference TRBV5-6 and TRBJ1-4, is DAGVTQSPTHLIKTRGQQVTLRCSPKSGHDTVSWYQQALGQGPQFIFQYYEEEERQRGNFPDRFSGHQFPNYSSELNVNALLLGDSALYLCASSLPGVNEKLFFGSGTQLSVL.

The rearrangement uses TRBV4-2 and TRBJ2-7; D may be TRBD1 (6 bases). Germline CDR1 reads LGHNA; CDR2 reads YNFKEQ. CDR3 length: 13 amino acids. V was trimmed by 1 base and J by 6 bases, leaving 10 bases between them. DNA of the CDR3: TGTGCCAGCAGCCAAGTAACCAGGGGCGAGCAGTACTTC. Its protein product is CASSQVTRGEQYF.

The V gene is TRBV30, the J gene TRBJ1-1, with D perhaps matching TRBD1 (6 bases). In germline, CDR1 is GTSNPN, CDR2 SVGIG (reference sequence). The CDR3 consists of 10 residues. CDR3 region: CARQDTEAFF. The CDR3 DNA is TGTGCTCGACAGGACACTGAAGCTTTCTTT.